The rows below give T cell receptor beta chains drawn from one sample of a study of CD8 T cells in Susac syndrome. TCRdb ran MiXCR on the immunoSEQ multiplex PCR reads and lists one entry per CDR3 protein. This repertoire shows some 200,000 distinct CDR3 sequences, approximately 94% found once; its top ten account for about 0.1%. Sequencing was performed on CD4+ T cells from PBMCs. The receptor source for this set is a human donor in good health. The CDR3 runs from the conserved cysteine through the conserved F or W. Size values are once, few and many counts, or a class for expanded clones, and some rows have none.

j_call | clone_size | v_call | cdr3_aa
TRBJ1-2 | once | TRBV6-5 | CATGTTYYGYTF
TRBJ1-4 | NA | TRBV20-1 | CSYRGRSNEKLFF
TRBJ2-7 | NA | TRBV2 | CASRLAGGTYEQYF
TRBJ2-5 | NA | TRBV4-3 | CASSQERAGTQYF
TRBJ2-1 | NA | TRBV5-4 | CASSLDQNEQFF
TRBJ2-6 | NA | TRBV3-1 | CASTRGGANVLTF
TRBJ2-1 | NA | TRBV29-1 | CSVGLGRRANEQFF
TRBJ2-3 | NA | TRBV4-3 | CASSQATDTDTQYF
TRBJ2-3 | NA | TRBV28 | CASSSPSGPDTQYF
TRBJ2-6 | NA | TRBV24-1 | CATSDPQTSGANVLTF
TRBJ2-5 | NA | TRBV9 | CASSVGGGPQETQYF
TRBJ2-5 | NA | TRBV7-2 | CASSVQRDYQETQYF
TRBJ2-3 | NA | TRBV11-1 | CASSLSSRAQYF
TRBJ2-3 | NA | TRBV11-2 | CASSLDLTSGKHGDTQYF
TRBJ2-7 | NA | TRBV18 | CASSLWTGAEQYF
TRBJ1-2 | NA | TRBV6-5 | CASSSAGTGLVYGYTF
TRBJ2-1 | NA | TRBV5-4 | CASSGGPDNEQFF
TRBJ2-5 | NA | TRBV20-1 | CSAPSAEARGGETQYF
TRBJ2-7 | NA | TRBV20-1 | CSAIGRYYEQYF
TRBJ2-6 | NA | TRBV20-1 | CSAKQGSSGANVLTF
TRBJ2-5 | NA | TRBV20-1 | CSARTSETQYF
TRBJ2-7 | few | TRBV7-2 | CASSLSPGQGYEQYF
TRBJ1-1 | few | TRBV12-3/TRBV12-4 | CASSFGRDTEAFF
TRBJ2-1 | NA | TRBV30 | CAWSQGPTSYNEQFF
TRBJ1-5 | NA | TRBV9 | CASSVGTGDQPQHF
TRBJ2-1 | NA | TRBV4-1 | CASSQDRGTGSYNEQFF
TRBJ2-2 | NA | TRBV15 | CATSRGVPNTGELFF
TRBJ2-7 | NA | TRBV12-3/TRBV12-4 | CASSPSFRELGEQYF
TRBJ2-1 | NA | TRBV7-3 | CASSPYAPLAGGSYNEQFF
TRBJ2-5 | NA | TRBV6-1 | CASSEIHRGSQYF
TRBJ2-7 | NA | TRBV9 | CASSADANSYEQYF
TRBJ2-7 | NA | TRBV6-5 | CASSNDATYEQYF
TRBJ1-5 | NA | TRBV12-3/TRBV12-4 | CASSLPGGWQPQHF
TRBJ1-1 | NA | TRBV12-3/TRBV12-4 | CASSLSLPSEAFF
TRBJ2-5 | NA | TRBV29-1 | CSGVLAGETQYF
TRBJ2-1 | NA | TRBV4-2 | CASSPSGVNEQFF
TRBJ1-2 | NA | TRBV5-1 | CASSSRPGTGGGGYTF
TRBJ1-1 | NA | TRBV20-1 | CSAPTGGGSEAFF
TRBJ1-2 | NA | TRBV12-3/TRBV12-4 | CASTFRTAHGYTF
TRBJ1-2 | NA | TRBV20-1 | CSALTADYGYTF
TRBJ1-1 | NA | TRBV28 | CASRYGTYGTEAFF
TRBJ2-5 | NA | TRBV15 | CATSRTRETQYF
TRBJ2-3 | once | TRBV3-1 | CASSSGASGRGDTQYF
TRBJ2-1 | NA | TRBV24-1 | CATSDNSGRAYGEQFF
TRBJ2-7 | NA | TRBV30 | CAWKGRDEQYF
TRBJ2-6 | NA | TRBV29-1 | CSVEWGRTGANVLTF
TRBJ2-4 | once | TRBV29-1 | CSTPGTSGGNIQYF
TRBJ2-7 | once | TRBV14 | CASSRDFYEQYF